The source of this TCR beta chain is a study of vaccination effects on CD4 cells after COVID-19. Broader study findings: Early timepoints after infection were absent, and convalescent patients were few in the study. The study found marked clonal contraction of infection- and vaccine-induced clones late after vaccination.

ViraFEST expansion of antigen-specific CD4+ T cells with viral peptide pools preceded sequencing. Culture proceeded for about ten days, and CD4+ T cells were then isolated. Subjects were given two BNT162b2 or mRNA-1273 vaccine doses. In the vaccine recipients, nucleocapsid antibodies were negative and there was no prior SARS-CoV-2 infection. Cultures had half their medium replaced with IL-2 medium on days 3 and 7. The CDR3 runs 15 residues. Trimming cost V 2 bases and J 6 bases; bases outside gene matches: 6. Per the germline V gene, CDR1 is LGHDT and CDR2 is YNNKEL (reference sequence). A note on this clone: Its antigen is still unknown.

Method: immunoSEQ multiplex PCR; TCRdb's copy keeps in-frame clones and lacks some. The sample lists roughly 41,000 clones; over 60% were seen once. V is TRBV3-1 (or the pseudogene TRBV3-2) and J is TRBJ2-3; 9 bases align to TRBD2. The clonotype comes from a human donor who received a COVID-19 vaccine. Sequences were derived from CD4+ T cells from PBMCs cultured with HCoV-OC43 spike peptides, sampled after COVID-19 vaccination. The subset was: HCoV-OC43 spike overlapping peptide pool stimulation. In DNA form, the CDR3 reads TGTGCCAGCAGCCAACCGGGACTAGCAATCGATACGCAGTATTTT. This sequence encodes CASSQPGLAIDTQYF.